The entry below gives a single T cell receptor beta chain sequence along with its context. Antigen unknown. TCRdb ran MiXCR on the 5' RACE reads and lists one entry per CDR3 protein. The data show roughly 580,000 distinct CDR3 sequences, more than 15% seen once. The data were taken from a study of T-cell memory formation after mild COVID-19. The wider study: Among the donors, TCR clusters were largely specific to each donor.

Overall study findings and caveats: CD4+ contracting clones lay mainly in CM and EM, CD8+ ones in EMRA.

The CDR3 is 15 residues long. Trimming took 3 bases from V and 2 from J, leaving 13 bases between them. Germline V gene data show CDR1 as MNHNS and CDR2 as SASEGT. This receptor was obtained from an adult woman who had mild COVID-19 (a few samples of this study predate the infection). Cell type and time point are not known. Sequenced: PBMCs or a T cell subset sorted from them (not recorded which). The rearrangement joins TRBV6-1 to TRBJ1-1; maybe TRBD1 (6 bases). CDR3 DNA: TGTGCCAGCAGTGATACAGGGTCCCCAAACACTGAAGCTTTCTTT. Translating it yields CASSDTGSPNTEAFF.